This T cell receptor (beta chain) came from a study of spatial heterogeneity in lung cancer. In the study overall: The average appearance count of each unique TCR and UMI combination in raw reads was more than 8.5.

Documented time point: sample taken at primary tumor resection. The donors, 72 patients with untreated early-stage non-small cell lung cancer, provided the samples. Sequencing was performed on whole RNA extracted from tumor and nontumor lung tissue, or from frozen PBMC, and the material was left unsorted. This clonotype was counted at least ten times. The antigen remains unidentified. Broader study findings: Counts of ubiquitous and regional expanded TCRs tracked ubiquitous and regional nonsynonymous mutations, respectively. Tumors with more nonsynonymous mutations had more expanded intratumoral alpha and beta TCRs.

TCRdb passed the 5' RACE reads through MiXCR, listing each CDR3 protein once. The sample carries more than 20,000 distinct CDR3 sequences, 2.8% recorded once. CDR3 length: 16 amino acids. V lost 1 base and J lost 5; bases outside the gene matches: 10. CDR1 is SGHVS and CDR2 is FNYEAQ in the germline V gene. The chain joins TRBV7-6 to TRBJ2-5, with TRBD1 matching over 7 bases. The sequence derives from a male donor with early-stage non-small cell lung cancer. Material: lung tumor tissue, obtained at surgery. The CDR3 DNA is TGTGCCAGCAGCTTAGGTCCCGCGCAGGGGGAGGAGACCCAGTACTTC. Translation gives CASSLGPAQGEETQYF.